This passage covers 9 T cell receptor beta chains from one sample sequenced in a study of T cells in Graves' hyperthyroidism and ophthalmopathy. From RNA transcripts, TCR beta CDR3 regions were amplified. First-round RT-PCR of the TCR CDR3 relied on the HTBI primer set. TCRdb recomputed calls from the multiplex PCR reads with MiXCR, one row per CDR3 protein. The profile covers fewer than 350,000 distinct CDR3 sequences, with about a sixth appearing a single time and around 16% taken by the ten largest. Sequences were obtained from blood. These receptors came from a woman between 35 and 50 years old with Graves' ophthalmopathy.

This clonotype was picked up many times. The chain carries TRBV28 and TRBJ2-2; D is ambiguous. V gave up 5 bases and J gave up 5 bases, with 12 bases separating them. The germline gives CDR1 MDHEN, CDR2 SYDVKM. There are 14 residues in the CDR3. The CDR3 region has the DNA TGTGCCAGCAGTCTCACTGGGGTTACCGGGGAGCTGTTTTTT. The encoded protein is CASSLTGVTGELFF.

The chain uses TRBV7-6 and TRBJ2-5; 9 positions match TRBD2. Trimming at V came to 5 bases and at J to 4 bases, leaving 8 bases not matched to a gene. In germline, CDR1 is SGHVS, CDR2 FNYEAQ. CDR3 length: 15 amino acids. The CDR3 loop is CASSQYIAGVETQYF. In nucleotides, the CDR3 is TGTGCCAGCAGCCAGTACATAGCGGGAGTAGAGACCCAGTACTTC. Full variable domain (outside the CDR3, taken from reference TRBV7-6 and TRBJ2-5): GAGVSQSPRYKVTKRGQDVALRCDPISGHVSLYWYRQALGQGPEFLTYFNYEAQQDKSGLPNDRFSAERPEGSISTLTIQRTEQRDSAMYRCASSQYIAGVETQYFGPGTRLLVL.

This clonotype has ten or more counts. The chain has TRBV9 and TRBJ2-1; D is unclear. Germline loops: CDR1 SGDLS, CDR2 YYNGEE. CDR3 size: 13 residues. V was clipped by 4 bases and J by 6 bases, with 11 bases between them. The CDR3 DNA reads as TGTGCCAGCAGCCCGGATTTTGCCAATGAGCAGTTCTTC. This encodes CASSPDFANEQFF.

This clonotype has a handful of counts. The chain has TRBV29-1 and TRBJ2-2, with 7 bases aligning to TRBD2. In germline, CDR1 is SQVTM, CDR2 ANQGSEA. The CDR3 is 12 residues long. The trim removed 7 bases at V and 4 bases at J, leaving 3 bases unmatched. The CDR3 coding sequence is TGCAGCGGGGGGGGTTCCACCGGGGAGCTGTTTTTT. Its translation: CSGGGSTGELFF.

This clonotype was picked up many times. This chain joins TRBV12-3 or TRBV12-4 and TRBJ1-3, with TRBD1 matching over 7 bases. The V and J ends lost 5 bases and 4 bases, in that order; junction bases with no gene match: 11. CDR3 size: 16 residues. CDR3 residues: CASSPADRVAGNTIYF. The CDR3 region has the DNA TGTGCCAGCAGTCCGGCCGACAGGGTAGCGGGAAACACCATATATTTT.

The chain has TRBV7-2 and TRBJ2-3, with D hard to call. The CDR3 loop spans 16 amino acids. Per germline, CDR1 SGHTA and CDR2 FQGNSA. Trimming pared 0 bases from V and 0 bases from J, leaving 10 bases between. DNA of the CDR3: TGTGCCAGCAGCTTAGCGCCGGCGGTAAGCACAGATACGCAGTATTTT. Translated, it gives CASSLAPAVSTDTQYF.

This clonotype was recorded at least ten times. The CDR3 here is CSARAPGQGTTEAFF. CDR3 DNA: TGCAGTGCTAGAGCTCCGGGACAGGGGACCACTGAAGCTTTCTTT. This chain connects TRBV20-1 to TRBJ1-1, with 10 bases that match TRBD1. With 1 base clipped from V and 4 bases from J, the junction kept 6 bases outside the gene matches. The CDR3 sequence is 15 residues long. CDR1 and CDR2 (germline): DFQATT, SNEGSKA (reference sequence).

The sample holds many counts of this clonotype. This chain joins TRBV15 and TRBJ2-5, with D possibly TRBD2 on 5 matching bases. This CDR3 region has 13 residues. Germline CDR1 reads LNHNV; CDR2 reads YYDKDF (reference sequence). The germline V and J ends were trimmed by 3 bases and 5 bases, with 10 bases remaining between them. CDR3: CATSRERRETQYF. The CDR3 DNA reads TGTGCCACCAGCAGGGAGAGGAGGGAGACCCAGTACTTC.

Notes on this clonotype: Relative to the germline gene, one junction end is altered; a read error may explain this. The CDR3 here is CASSSGIVHLNTEACF. The CDR3 nucleotides are TGTGCCAGCAGTTCCGGGATCGTACACTTGAACACTGAAGCTTGCTTT. This sequence joins TRBV6-5 and TRBJ1-1; D ambiguous. Germline V lookup: CDR1 MNHEY, CDR2 SVGAGI. The CDR3 is made up of 16 amino acids.